This TCR beta chain is drawn from a study of shared clonotypes between healthy human individuals. For the study at large: Donors were two women and a few men aged 18 to 49. General observations from the study: The study generally estimated greater richness for naive than memory subsets.

Details on this clone: Its cognate antigen is unknown.

Assay used: immunoSEQ multiplex PCR; TCRdb lists only in-frame clones, some missing. Found here are around 2.3 million clones, around 95% of them singletons; the top ten hold roughly 0.13%. The germline V and J ends were trimmed by 2 bases and 5 bases, with 15 bases remaining between them. From germline, CDR1 is LGHNA and CDR2 YNFKEQ. The CDR3 length is 15 residues. The TCR originated in a man between 18 and 29 years old in good health. The sample consisted of naive CD4+ T cells sorted from blood. The subset denotes: CD45RA+ positively selected. The gene calls are TRBV4-2 and TRBJ2-5, with D perhaps matching TRBD1 or TRBD2 (5 bases each). CDR3 bases: TGTGCCAGCAGCCAACGCAGGGAGCCGGGGGAGACCCAGTACTTC. Amino acid sequence: CASSQRREPGETQYF.